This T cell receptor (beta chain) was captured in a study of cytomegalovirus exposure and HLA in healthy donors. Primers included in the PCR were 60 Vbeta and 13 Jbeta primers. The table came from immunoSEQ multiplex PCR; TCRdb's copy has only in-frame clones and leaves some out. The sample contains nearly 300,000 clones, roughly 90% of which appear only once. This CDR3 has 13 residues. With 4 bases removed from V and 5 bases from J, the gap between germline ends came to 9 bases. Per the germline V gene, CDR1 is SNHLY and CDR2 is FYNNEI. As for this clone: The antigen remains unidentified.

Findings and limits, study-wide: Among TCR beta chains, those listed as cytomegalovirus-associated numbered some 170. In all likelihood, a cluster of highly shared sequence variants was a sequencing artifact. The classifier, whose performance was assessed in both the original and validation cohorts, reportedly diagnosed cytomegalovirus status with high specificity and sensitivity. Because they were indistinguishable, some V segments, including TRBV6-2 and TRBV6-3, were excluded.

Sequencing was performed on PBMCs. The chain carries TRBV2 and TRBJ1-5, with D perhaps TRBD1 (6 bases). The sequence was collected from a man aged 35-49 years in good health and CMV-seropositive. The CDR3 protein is CASSGTEDQPQHF. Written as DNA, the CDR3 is TGTGCCAGCAGTGGGACAGAGGATCAGCCCCAGCATTTT.